The source of this T cell receptor (beta chain) is a study of cytomegalovirus exposure and HLA in healthy donors. Study as a whole: Prior work identified some 120 million unique TCR beta sequences in 150 million to 200 million T cells. Overall study results and limits: What TCR beta sequences reportedly achieved was accurate prediction of HLA-A and HLA-B alleles in most subjects. As a later analysis showed, several of the most significant clusters appeared to be linked to common viral pathogens.

The PCR contained 60 Vbeta and 13 Jbeta primers. Authors' analysis steps: A later analysis tallied 80 million to 100 million unique TCR beta chains, some 10 million of them shared. Produced via immunoSEQ multiplex PCR; TCRdb's table is partial and in-frame only. That table gives V, J and clone size, and the DNA gave D and trimming. Here the sample spans 150,000 to 200,000 clones, 70% to 80% being singletons. Concerning this clone: Its antigen is not known.

This CDR3 has 15 amino acids. Deletions cut 6 bases from V and 4 bases from J, with 19 bases between. Germline assignment: CDR1 MNHEY and CDR2 SVGAGI. The receptor was derived from a man younger than 40 in good health and CMV-seronegative. This chain joins TRBV6-5 and TRBJ2-7; the D is unclear. Input material: PBMCs. The CDR3 bases are TGTGCCAGCAGCCCGCCCCCCGGGTCCCTATACGAGCAGTACTTC. Its translation: CASSPPPGSLYEQYF.